This TCR beta chain was profiled in a study of T cells in Graves' hyperthyroidism and ophthalmopathy. Study-wide background: Blood was drawn when the patient was first diagnosed and still untreated. General observations from the study: Most clonotypes that expanded in the thyroid above 0.001 also showed up in blood. By a 13 V-J model, ophthalmopathy was set apart from stable hyperthyroidism.

There were TCR beta CDR3 regions amplified from RNA transcripts. During a first-round RT-PCR of the TCR CDR3, the HTBI primer set was used. TCRdb processed the multiplex PCR reads anew with MiXCR; each CDR3 protein has one entry. The sample records about 620,000 distinct CDR3 sequences, around 15% being singletons. The PBMCs were taken from roughly 10 ml of fresh peripheral blood. Trimming removed 1 base from V and 10 bases from J; junction bases left unmatched: 3. Per the germline V gene, CDR1 is SNHLY and CDR2 is FYNNEI. This CDR3 contains 15 residues. Concerning this clonotype: Its antigen is undetermined. A much larger clone sits a single nucleotide away, making a read error possible.

The TCR sequence derives from a woman in her twenties or thirties with Graves' hyperthyroidism. J is TRBJ2-1 and V is TRBV2, with 14 bases aligning to TRBD2. The sample was blood. The CDR3 region is CASSEGTSGGYEQFF. CDR3 sequence (DNA): TGTGCCAGCAGTGAAGGGACTAGCGGGGGGTACGAGCAGTTCTTC.